This T cell receptor beta chain was captured in a study of T cells expressing NK-cell markers. TCRdb reprocessed the 5' RACE reads and keeps a single row for each CDR3 protein, giving no DNA. With some 110,000 distinct CDR3 sequences in the sample, the ten largest clones hold about 18%. The germline gives CDR1 SGHVS, CDR2 FQNEAQ. The CDR3 has 15 amino acids. V gene TRBV7-8 combines with J gene TRBJ1-2. Sequencing was performed on blood T cells: a sorted CD56 or NKG2C T cell subset, CD4+ or CD8+ T cells, or bulk PBMC T cells (not recorded which). The receptor comes from a woman between 18 and 70 years old in good health. CDR3 sequence: CASSLGPGPSYGYTF.